This TCR beta chain was sequenced during a study of neoadjuvant anti-PD-1 for oral cavity cancer. As for the study in general: Patients without progression received a fourth nivolumab dose around day 43, then surgical resection on days 50-56.

Time point meaning: after neoadjuvant nivolumab, at surgical resection. Cohort: HPV-negative, locally advanced oral cavity squamous cell carcinoma patients. PBMC libraries mostly used about 490 ng of input genomic DNA, with six replicates per sample. TCRdb's table, derived via immunoSEQ multiplex PCR, lists solely in-frame clones and lacks some. The repertoire has around 65,000 clones, roughly nine tenths of them found once; the top ten carry approximately 2.6%. The V gene's germline CDR1 is SGHAT and CDR2 FQDESV (reference sequence). The CDR3 runs to 12 residues. Trimming took 3 bases from V and 6 from J, leaving 9 bases between them.

The J gene is TRBJ2-7, the V gene TRBV11-1, with D unclear. The source material was PBMCs, sampled after nivolumab (anti-PD-1) treatment. The source is a person aged 35 to 85 with oral cavity squamous cell carcinoma. This CDR3 reads CASSFSESEQYF. The DNA for the CDR3 is TGTGCCAGCAGCTTCAGCGAGTCCGAGCAGTACTTC.